This passage covers 28 T cell receptor beta chains from one sample sequenced in a study of vaccination and CD4 T cells after COVID-19. Treatment noted: roughly ten-day PBMC culture with coronavirus spike peptide pools or control peptides (ViraFEST assay). At the Johns Hopkins FTIC core, DNA taken from cultured CD4+ T cells was sequenced by way of the Oncomine TCR Beta short-read assay. MiXCR was run by TCRdb on the PCR reads, yielding one entry per CDR3 protein. The sample has around 15,000 distinct CDR3 sequences, approximately 50% seen once. These TCRs' antigens remain unknown. The input for sequencing was CD4+ T cells from blood, cultured in vitro, taken before SARS-CoV-2 vaccination. Receptor source: a human donor who had recovered from COVID-19.

The chain uses TRBV20-1 and TRBJ1-3; D uncertain. Trimming removed 3 bases from V and 0 bases from J, with 12 bases in between. Germline values: CDR1 DFQATT, CDR2 SNEGSKA (reference sequence). The CDR3 extends over 15 amino acids. In nucleotides, the CDR3 is TGCAGTGCTAGTGGCAGCGCCGACTCTGGAAACACCATATATTTT. It yields the protein CSASGSADSGNTIYF.

The rearrangement joins TRBV19 to TRBJ1-2, with TRBD1 as a possible D gene (5 bases). CDR3 size: 14 residues. Trimming pared 8 bases from V and 6 bases from J, leaving 19 bases between. Germline V gene sequence: CDR1 LNHDA, CDR2 SQIVND (reference sequence). This CDR3 is CASRGGGRRNGYTF. The CDR3 DNA sequence: TGTGCCAGTCGCGGGGGGGGGAGGAGAAATGGCTACACCTTC.

The chain carries TRBV6-4 and TRBJ1-2; tentatively, D is TRBD1 (5 bases). The V and J ends lost 4 bases and 0 bases respectively, with 12 bases between them. Germline V lookup: CDR1 MRHNA, CDR2 SNTAGT. The CDR3 totals 15 residues. In DNA form, the CDR3 reads TGTGCCAGCAGTGTTGAGCCAGGGCCTAACTATGGCTACACCTTC. Translating it yields CASSVEPGPNYGYTF.

This clonotype was counted a few times. The DNA for the CDR3 is TGTGCCAGCAGCCGGGACAGCAATCAGCCCCAGCATTTT. Protein product: CASSRDSNQPQHF. V is TRBV5-5 and J is TRBJ1-5; the D gene is possibly TRBD1 (5 bases). The CDR3 has 13 residues. Looked up from germline, CDR1 is SGHKS and CDR2 is YYEKEE (reference sequence). Trimming removed 4 bases at V and 1 base at J, with 6 bases between. The complete variable domain, with remaining parts taken from reference TRBV5-5 and TRBJ1-5, reads DAGVTQSPTHLIKTRGQQVTLRCSPISGHKSVSWYQQVLGQGPQFIFQYYEKEERGRGNFPDRFSARQFPNYSSELNVNALLLGDSALYLCASSRDSNQPQHFGDGTRLSIL.

Turning to this clonotype: The junction and the germline gene differ at one end; a read error may be behind it. The chain carries TRBV27 and TRBJ2-7; 7 bases line up with TRBD1. The CDR3 has 13 residues. Germline V gene data show CDR1 as MNHEY and CDR2 as SMNVEV (reference sequence). CDR3 sequence reads: CASSWSTGVPPNF. The CDR3 coding sequence is TGTGCCAGCAGTTGGTCCACAGGGGTCCCCCCTAACTTC.

This chain uses TRBV4-2 with TRBJ1-2, with D possibly TRBD1 on 6 matching bases. The CDR3 is made up of 15 amino acids. Per the germline V gene, CDR1 is LGHNA and CDR2 is YNFKEQ. V was pared by 3 bases and J by 8 bases, with 19 bases between. CDR3 nucleotides: TGTGCCAGCAGCCACCTAGGGGGGGGGGCGCTCGGCTACACCTTC. Protein sequence: CASSHLGGGALGYTF.

This clonotype appeared a few times. V and J are TRBV24-1 and TRBJ2-7, with D maybe TRBD1 (5 bases). The V gene lost 9 bases and the J gene lost 9 bases, with 5 bases spanning the gap. CDR1 and CDR2 from the germline V gene are KGHDR and SFDVKD. The CDR3 sequence is 8 residues long. CDR3 nucleotides: TGTGCCACCGGGGCGCAGTACTTC. This gives the protein CATGAQYF.

The rearrangement links TRBV6-2 or TRBV6-3 to TRBJ1-2; D gene unclear. Germline CDR1 and CDR2: MNHEY and SVGEGT. The CDR3 covers 13 residues. The V end was cut by 5 bases, the J end by 7 bases, with 14 bases between. The CDR3 DNA is TGTGCCAGCAGTCAAATTTCCGGATCTGGCTACACCTTC. Protein product: CASSQISGSGYTF.

The chain joins TRBV6-1 to TRBJ2-7; TRBD2 matches 12 bases. With 1 base clipped from V and 4 bases from J, the junction kept 5 bases outside the gene matches. The CDR3 extends over 16 amino acids. CDR1 and CDR2 from the germline V gene are MNHNS and SASEGT. This CDR3 reads CASSEGLAGVRYEQYF. The CDR3 bases are TGTGCCAGCAGTGAAGGACTAGCGGGAGTAAGGTACGAGCAGTACTTC.

This clonotype was detected once. The chain is built from TRBV7-9 and TRBJ2-7; D is possibly TRBD1 (5 bases). The CDR3 spans 14 residues. In germline, CDR1 is SEHNR, CDR2 FQNEAQ (reference sequence). Deletions cut 5 bases from V and 5 bases from J, with 16 bases between. CDR3 residues: CASSPAREVDEQYF. As DNA, the CDR3 is TGTGCCAGCAGCCCCGCCAGGGAAGTGGACGAGCAGTACTTC.

The chain combines TRBV11-3 with TRBJ2-5; 10 bases agree with TRBD2. The germline CDR1 and CDR2 sequences are SGHNT and YENEEA. After removal of 5 bases from V and 0 bases from J, the junction contained 3 bases not matched to a gene. This CDR3 region has 15 residues. The CDR3 loop is CASSTGLADQETQYF. CDR3 coding DNA: TGTGCCAGCAGCACCGGACTAGCGGACCAAGAGACCCAGTACTTC.

CDR3 amino acids: CASNPGTGYRLAYNEQFF. The DNA for the CDR3 is TGTGCCAGCAACCCCGGGACAGGGTATCGTCTAGCCTACAATGAGCAGTTCTTC. The V gene is TRBV27, the J gene TRBJ2-1; 9 nucleotides line up with TRBD1. CDR1 and CDR2 (germline): MNHEY, SMNVEV (reference sequence). CDR3 length equals 18 residues. Trimming cost V 7 bases and J 2 bases; bases outside gene matches: 15.

Notes on this clonotype: Germline is not matched at one junction end, which may reflect a read error. V and J are TRBV6-2 or TRBV6-3 and TRBJ1-1; D gene ambiguous. Germline V gene lookup returns CDR1 MNHEY and CDR2 SVGEGT. The CDR3 is made up of 14 amino acids. This CDR3 reads CASSYLGLNAEAFF. The CDR3 region has the DNA TGTGCCAGCAGTTACCTCGGCCTGAACGCTGAAGCTTTCTTT.

There are a few counts of this clonotype. The rearrangement joins TRBV21-1 to TRBJ1-1. TRBV21-1 is assigned pseudogene status. The CDR3 spans 17 residues. The CDR3 nucleotides are TGTGCCAGCAGCAAAGAGGGAGGGGGGGGTAGAACGGCTGAAGCTTTCTTT. Its translation is CASSKEGGGGRTAEAFF.

The V and J genes are TRBV20-1 and TRBJ2-7; D remains unclear. Per the germline V gene, CDR1 is DFQATT and CDR2 is SNEGSKA (reference sequence). V lost 1 base and J lost 2, with 6 bases in between. The CDR3 runs to 12 residues. Here the CDR3 reads CSARATAYEQYF. The CDR3 nucleotides read TGCAGTGCTAGAGCCACAGCCTACGAGCAGTACTTC.

This chain joins TRBV29-1 and TRBJ1-1; 10 bases match TRBD1. Looked up from germline, CDR1 is SQVTM and CDR2 is ANQGSEA. V was pared by 5 bases and J by 4 bases, with 1 base of the junction left unmatched. This CDR3 has 12 amino acids. CDR3 nucleotides: TGCAGCGTTTGGGACAGGGGCACTGAAGCTTTCTTT. Its protein product is CSVWDRGTEAFF.

The V and J genes are TRBV20-1 and TRBJ2-7, with a possible D match to TRBD1 (5 bases). In germline, CDR1 is DFQATT, CDR2 SNEGSKA (reference sequence). V gave up 1 base and J gave up 5 bases, with 12 bases separating them. There are 13 residues in the CDR3. CDR3 coding DNA: TGCAGTGCTAGAGGTCTCAGGGTACACGAGCAGTACTTC. Protein: CSARGLRVHEQYF.

V gene TRBV11-3 combines with J gene TRBJ2-7, with D possibly matching TRBD1 (6 bases). This CDR3 has 15 amino acids. V was clipped by 4 bases and J by 3 bases, with 16 bases between them. Germline V gene sequence: CDR1 SGHNT, CDR2 YENEEA. CDR3 region: CASSSSAGRGYEQYF. CDR3 coding DNA: TGTGCCAGCAGCTCCAGCGCCGGCAGGGGCTACGAGCAGTACTTC.

The genes are TRBV15 and TRBJ1-5, with TRBD1 matching over 10 bases. The CDR3 consists of 20 residues. The germline V gene encodes CDR1 LNHNV and CDR2 YYDKDF (reference sequence). With V trimmed by 1 base and J by 4 bases, 16 bases remained unmatched. CDR3 loop: CATSRVPAGQGVGINQPQHF. CDR3 nucleotide sequence: TGTGCCACCAGCAGAGTACCTGCCGGACAGGGGGTGGGGATTAATCAGCCCCAGCATTTT.

The chain recombines TRBV20-1 with TRBJ2-2; 12 bases align to TRBD2. The J segment lost 8 bases and the V segment lost 0 bases, leaving 10 bases of the junction unmatched. Per the germline V gene, CDR1 is DFQATT and CDR2 is SNEGSKA (reference sequence). This CDR3 spans 17 amino acids. The CDR3 spells CSARDRTSGEGIGELFF. CDR3 coding DNA: TGCAGTGCTAGAGATCGGACTAGCGGGGAAGGTATAGGGGAGCTGTTTTTT.

This clonotype has just a few counts. CDR3 region: CSATDLTGNYGYTF. CDR3 sequence (DNA): TGCAGTGCTACCGATTTGACAGGAAACTATGGCTACACCTTC. V usage is TRBV20-1 and J usage is TRBJ1-2; the D gene is possibly TRBD1 (6 bases). This CDR3 region has 14 residues. Trimming left V 4 bases short and J 2 bases short, with 14 bases between. Germline-derived CDR1 and CDR2 are DFQATT and SNEGSKA (reference sequence).

This clonotype turned up a few times. The chain recombines TRBV19 with TRBJ2-6; D could derive from TRBD1 or TRBD2 (5 bases each). V was shortened by 9 bases and J by 0 bases, with 12 bases between the two germline ends. Germline V gene data show CDR1 as LNHDA and CDR2 as SQIVND (reference sequence). The CDR3 spans 15 residues. DNA for the CDR3: TGTGCCAGCCGGGACGTCGACTCTGGGGCCAACGTCCTGACTTTC. Protein product: CASRDVDSGANVLTF.

The gene calls are TRBV27 and TRBJ1-2; weak D call: TRBD1 (6 bases). CDR3 size: 15 residues. Trimming left V 6 bases short and J 8 bases short, with 22 bases between. Germline CDR1 MNHEY, CDR2 SMNVEV (reference sequence). CDR3 nucleotide sequence: TGTGCCAGCAGCCTTAACGCACAGGGAAGGAGGGGCTACACCTTC. Amino acid sequence: CASSLNAQGRRGYTF.

The genes are TRBV28 and TRBJ1-2; D is possibly TRBD1 (5 bases). The ends were cut back, 5 bases at V and 4 bases at J, with 17 bases in the middle. CDR1 MDHEN and CDR2 SYDVKM come from the germline V gene. The CDR3 has 15 residues. The CDR3 DNA reads TGTGCCAGCAGTCCCAACGGTGGGGGGGTCTATGGCTACACCTTC. This gives the protein CASSPNGGGVYGYTF.

This chain connects TRBV19 to TRBJ1-1, with 8 bases that match TRBD1. The CDR3 has 15 amino acids. Germline CDR1 and CDR2: LNHDA and SQIVND (reference sequence). The J segment lost 1 base and the V segment lost 3 bases, leaving 4 bases of the junction unmatched. The CDR3 nucleotides are TGTGCCAGTAGTATGACAGGGGTAAAGAACACTGAAGCTTTCTTT. It specifies CASSMTGVKNTEAFF.

V usage is TRBV5-6 and J usage is TRBJ2-3; D uncertain. V dropped 2 bases and J dropped 5 bases, with 3 bases sitting between them. Germline V gene sequence: CDR1 SGHDT, CDR2 YYEEEE. The CDR3 covers 11 residues. The CDR3 here is CASSFGDTQYF. CDR3 sequence (DNA): TGTGCCAGCAGCTTCGGAGATACGCAGTATTTT.

V usage is TRBV10-3 and J usage is TRBJ2-6; 9 nucleotides match TRBD1. V lost 4 bases, J lost 0 bases, and 7 bases stayed unmatched. The CDR3 has 18 residues. Germline V gene lookup returns CDR1 ENHRY and CDR2 SYGVKD. Written as DNA, the CDR3 is TGTGCCATCAGTGTATTGGGACAGGGATTCTCTGGGGCCAACGTCCTGACTTTC. It encodes CAISVLGQGFSGANVLTF.

This chain uses TRBV7-9 with TRBJ1-6, with D uncertain. CDR1 is SEHNR and CDR2 is FQNEAQ in the germline V gene (reference sequence). The CDR3 loop spans 14 amino acids. Trimming shortened V by 1 base and J by 10 bases, and 11 bases separated the two germline ends. The CDR3 reads CASSLVRTGSPLHF. The DNA for the CDR3 is TGTGCCAGCAGCTTAGTAAGGACTGGGTCACCCCTCCACTTT.